The rows below give T cell receptor beta chains drawn from one sample of a study of regulatory T cells in long-lasting Graves disease. Via MiXCR, TCRdb re-called the multiplex PCR reads, giving one row per CDR3 protein. The repertoire holds 350,000 to 450,000 distinct CDR3 sequences, with less than 25% as singletons. The sample consisted of peripheral blood mononuclear cells (PBMCs), taken when the disease was refractory, from a patient treated with antithyroid drugs. These receptors all stem from a female donor with Graves disease. CDR3s include the opening cysteine and the closing phenylalanine or tryptophan. The order of the fields is clone size, J gene, V gene, D gene, CDR3 protein, CDR3 DNA. The D gene is left open where the match is weak. Some rows mark clone size as missing; the rest say once, few, many or name a class of expanded clone.

NA	TRBJ1-2	TRBV29-1	NA	CSVEYSYYGYTF	TGCAGCGTTGAGTACAGTTACTATGGCTACACCTTC
NA	TRBJ1-6	TRBV10-3	TRBD1	CAISESTGQSSYNSPLHF	TGTGCCATCAGTGAGTCGACGGGACAGAGCTCCTATAATTCACCCCTCCACTTT
NA	TRBJ2-3	TRBV10-3	TRBD2	CAIRNGTSGRFTDTQYF	TGTGCCATCAGAAACGGGACTAGCGGGAGATTCACAGATACGCAGTATTTT
few	TRBJ1-3	TRBV6-5	TRBD1	CASRRPGTDILGDTIYF	TGTGCCAGCAGGCGACCCGGGACAGACATTCTAGGGGACACCATATATTTT
NA	TRBJ1-1	TRBV5-1	TRBD1	CASSSTGILNTEAFF	TGCGCCAGCAGCTCGACAGGGATCCTGAACACTGAAGCTTTCTTT
many	TRBJ1-5	TRBV6-9	TRBD1	CASSYSGTGGWGEPQHF	TGTGCCAGCAGTTACTCCGGGACAGGGGGCTGGGGAGAGCCCCAGCATTTT
once	TRBJ1-2	TRBV2	NA	CASREDGSGGYTF	TGTGCCAGCAGAGAGGACGGAAGCGGGGGCTACACCTTC
few	TRBJ1-2	TRBV27	NA	CASKTFNNYGYTF	TGTGCCAGCAAGACTTTTAACAACTATGGCTACACCTTC
once	TRBJ2-6	TRBV11-2	NA	CASSTDFSGANVLTF	TGTGCCAGCAGCACAGACTTCTCTGGGGCCAACGTCCTGACTTTC
NA	TRBJ2-7	TRBV6-2/TRBV6-3	NA	CASSPWDIDEQYF	TGTGCCAGCAGTCCCTGGGACATCGACGAGCAGTACTTC
few	TRBJ2-7	TRBV20-1	NA	CSARKGTTITYEQYF	TGCAGTGCTAGGAAGGGGACGACGATCACCTACGAGCAGTACTTC
NA	TRBJ1-6	TRBV20-1	NA	CSAAEGGLVSSPLHF	TGCAGTGCCGCGGAGGGGGGTCTAGTCAGTTCACCCCTCCACTTT
NA	TRBJ2-3	TRBV18	NA	CASSPDGERRTQYF	TGTGCCAGCTCCCCGGATGGGGAGAGGAGGACGCAGTATTTT
NA	TRBJ2-2	TRBV12-3/TRBV12-4	NA	CASSLRTTITGELFF	TGTGCCAGCAGTTTAAGGACTACCATCACCGGGGAGCTGTTTTTT
NA	TRBJ1-6	TRBV5-1	TRBD1	CASSTGQGIYNSPLHF	TGCGCCAGCAGCACCGGACAGGGGATATATAATTCACCCCTCCACTTT
NA	TRBJ2-4	TRBV20-1	NA	CSAPGESKNIQYF	TGCAGTGCTCCGGGGGAGTCTAAAAACATTCAGTACTTC
NA	TRBJ2-3	TRBV20-1	TRBD2	CSARGLAGLDTQYF	TGCAGTGCTAGAGGGCTAGCGGGGCTCGATACGCAGTATTTT
NA	TRBJ1-4	TRBV4-1	NA	CASSQDAWGAPNEKLFF	TGCGCCAGCAGCCAAGATGCGTGGGGGGCTCCTAATGAAAAACTGTTTTTT
NA	TRBJ2-1	TRBV29-1	NA	CSVGGGTGDLGEQFF	TGCAGCGTTGGGGGGGGAACAGGGGACTTGGGAGAGCAGTTCTTC
NA	TRBJ2-5	TRBV6-1	NA	CASSEVGTQYF	TGTGCCAGCAGTGAGGTTGGCACCCAGTACTTC
many	TRBJ1-5	TRBV7-2	NA	CASSLTGTANQPQHF	TGTGCCAGCAGCTTAACAGGGACGGCTAATCAGCCCCAGCATTTT
many	TRBJ2-5	TRBV27	TRBD2	CASSTEGGEHETQYF	TGTGCCAGCTCCACGGAGGGAGGGGAGCATGAGACCCAGTACTTC
few	TRBJ1-4	TRBV7-9	TRBD1	CASSSDMTGSEKLFF	TGTGCCAGCAGCTCCGATATGACAGGGAGTGAAAAACTGTTTTTT
many	TRBJ1-2	TRBV5-1	NA	CASSPEGEWGYTF	TGCGCCAGCAGCCCCGAGGGGGAATGGGGCTACACCTTC
few	TRBJ2-5	TRBV7-9	TRBD1	CASSPGQGSMETQYF	TGTGCCAGCAGCCCAGGACAGGGTTCTATGGAGACCCAGTACTTC
NA	TRBJ2-7	TRBV14	NA	CASSLWDTAYEQYF	TGTGCCAGCAGCCTCTGGGACACGGCCTACGAGCAGTACTTC
many	TRBJ2-5	TRBV11-2	NA	CASSFGAGETQYF	TGTGCCAGCAGCTTTGGTGCGGGAGAGACCCAGTACTTC
few	TRBJ1-1	TRBV7-3	NA	CASSLSVGTGGTEAFF	TGTGCCAGCAGCTTATCGGTGGGCACGGGGGGGACTGAAGCTTTCTTT
many	TRBJ1-2	TRBV3-1	NA	CASSQELQFYGYTF	TGTGCCAGCAGCCAAGAACTGCAATTCTATGGCTACACCTTC
many	TRBJ2-7	TRBV12-3/TRBV12-4	TRBD1	CASSHIVTGYYEQYF	TGTGCCAGCAGTCATATAGTGACAGGGTACTACGAGCAGTACTTC
few	TRBJ2-7	TRBV28	NA	CASSWDSNEQYF	TGTGCCAGCAGCTGGGACTCCAACGAGCAGTACTTC
NA	TRBJ1-1	TRBV5-5	TRBD1	CASSPKAETGGEKGTEAFF	TGTGCCAGCAGCCCAAAGGCCGAGACAGGGGGCGAGAAGGGCACTGAAGCTTTCTTT
many	TRBJ1-5	TRBV28	TRBD1	CASNPLGQLVEPQHF	TGTGCCAGCAACCCCCTGGGACAGTTGGTTGAGCCCCAGCATTTT
NA	TRBJ1-1	TRBV5-1	TRBD1	CARTMTGENTEAFF	TGCGCCAGAACGATGACAGGGGAGAACACTGAAGCTTTCTTT
many	TRBJ2-7	TRBV20-1	NA	CSASGDLLLEQYF	TGCAGTGCAAGTGGGGACCTTCTCCTCGAGCAGTACTTC
many	TRBJ1-2	TRBV2	NA	CASSPPGRMKWGYTF	TGTGCCAGCAGTCCACCGGGACGGATGAAATGGGGCTACACCTTC
many	TRBJ2-5	TRBV7-9	NA	CASSLALASRGETQYF	TGTGCCAGCAGCTTAGCTCTTGCCAGCCGCGGGGAGACCCAGTACTTC
few	TRBJ2-7	TRBV30	NA	CAWSWDRAYEQYF	TGTGCCTGGAGTTGGGACCGAGCCTACGAGCAGTACTTC
NA	TRBJ1-2	TRBV6-2/TRBV6-3	TRBD1	CASSYDRGYGYTF	TGTGCCAGCAGTTACGACAGGGGCTATGGCTACACCTTC
many	TRBJ1-1	TRBV6-2/TRBV6-3	NA	CASRPLMDGGTEAFF	TGTGCCAGCAGACCTTTAATGGATGGCGGCACTGAAGCTTTCTTT